These 24 T cell receptor beta chains share one sample of origin, sequenced in a study of shared clonotypes between healthy human individuals (dated by TCRdb to the early 2020s). The method behind the library was the immunoSEQ multiplex PCR assay. This is the immuneACCESS table as TCRdb keeps it, with only in-frame sequences that have V and J called. A part of the clones is gone; compared with another copy, unresolved V genes explain less than half, and the rest is unexplained. The table for this sample lists about 2.2 million clones; more than 85% of them were counted only once. Jointly, the top ten make up 1.5% to 2% of the sample. CD8 naive samples consisted of CD45RO-negative cells that were positively selected for CCR7, yielding a CD45RA+CCR7+ population without TemRA cells. Sequences were obtained from naive CD8+ T cells from PBMCs. What the cell subset or site label conveys for this sample: CD45RA+CCR7+. The source of these receptors is a man aged 18 to 35 in good health. Some clones in this sample may be carry-over from other donors' samples.

V usage is TRBV4-1 and J usage is TRBJ2-7; no firm D call. The CDR3 has 14 amino acids. V gave up 3 bases and J gave up 3 bases, with 12 bases separating them. Germline V lookup: CDR1 MGHRA, CDR2 YSYEKL. The CDR3 region has the DNA TGCGCCAGCAGCCAGGGATCTACAAACTACGAGCAGTACTTC. It translates to CASSQGSTNYEQYF.

The rearrangement links TRBV6-5 to TRBJ2-7, with 7 positions matching TRBD1. Per germline, CDR1 MNHEY and CDR2 SVGAGI. This CDR3 is built from 14 residues. The V and J ends lost 5 bases and 2 bases, in that order; junction bases with no gene match: 6. The CDR3 here is CASSVGQGAYEQYF. CDR3 nucleotide sequence: TGTGCCAGCAGTGTCGGGCAGGGGGCCTACGAGCAGTACTTC.

The V and J genes are TRBV7-3 and TRBJ1-1; no firm D call. This CDR3 has 15 residues. CDR1 and CDR2 from the germline V gene are SGHTA and FQGTGA. The V and J ends lost 5 bases and 3 bases respectively, with 16 bases between them. CDR3 loop: CASSPLRKMDTEAFF. In DNA, the CDR3 is TGTGCCAGCAGCCCCCTCAGAAAGATGGACACTGAAGCTTTCTTT.

Of note for this clone: Other DNA sequences within the sample encode an identical CDR3. The chain carries TRBV29-1 and TRBJ2-7, with D unresolved. Germline CDR1 reads SQVTM; CDR2 reads ANQGSEA. The CDR3 runs to 11 residues. Trimming shortened V by 6 bases and J by 1 base, and 7 bases separated the two germline ends. The CDR3 sequence is CSVRHSYEQYF. CDR3 bases: TGCAGCGTGAGGCATTCCTACGAGCAGTACTTC.

Regarding this clone: Within the sample, other DNA sequences also encode this same CDR3. The V gene is TRBV5-1, the J gene TRBJ2-1; 10 bases map to TRBD1. V was pared by 3 bases and J by 0 bases, with 3 bases of the junction left unmatched. The germline V gene has CDR1 SGHRS and CDR2 YFSETQ. The length of the CDR3 is 16 residues. The CDR3 spells CASSSGQGGSYNEQFF. CDR3 DNA sequence: TGCGCCAGCAGCTCCGGACAGGGGGGCTCCTACAATGAGCAGTTCTTC.

For this clone: The sample contains more than one DNA sequence encoding this CDR3. This rearrangement joins TRBV7-9 to TRBJ2-5, with TRBD1 matching 10 bases. The J segment lost 1 base and the V segment lost 5 bases, leaving 4 bases of the junction unmatched. This CDR3 is 15 amino acids long. The germline CDR1 and CDR2 sequences are SEHNR and FQNEAQ (reference sequence). The CDR3 coding sequence is TGTGCCAGCAGCCCCCGGGACAGGGGCCAAGAGACCCAGTACTTC. Its protein is CASSPRDRGQETQYF.

The chain links TRBV5-1 to TRBJ2-5, with D uncertain. Germline V gene sequence: CDR1 SGHRS, CDR2 YFSETQ. The CDR3 runs 15 residues. The V end lost 2 bases, the J end lost 2 bases, and 13 bases lay between the germline ends. The CDR3 loop reads CASSLSRLRQETQYF. The CDR3 nucleotides read TGCGCCAGCAGCTTATCTCGCCTCCGTCAAGAGACCCAGTACTTC.

The V gene is TRBV15, the J gene TRBJ2-7; the D gene is possibly TRBD2 (5 bases). Germline CDR1 is LNHNV and CDR2 is YYDKDF (reference sequence). The germline V and J ends were trimmed by 3 bases and 3 bases, with 12 bases remaining between them. CDR3 length equals 14 residues. The CDR3 sequence is CATSSGINLYEQYF. CDR3 nucleotides: TGTGCCACCAGCAGCGGGATCAACCTCTACGAGCAGTACTTC. Full variable domain (remainder filled in from reference TRBV15 and TRBJ2-7): DAMVIQNPRYQVTQFGKPVTLSCSQTLNHNVMYWYQQKSSQAPKLLFHYYDKDFNNEADTPDNFQSRRPNTSFCFLDIRSPGLGDTAMYLCATSSGINLYEQYFGPGTRLTVT.

The chain combines TRBV28 with TRBJ2-2; D gene uncertain. The germline V and J ends were trimmed by 5 bases and 1 base, with 8 bases remaining between them. The CDR3 is 14 residues long. Germline-derived CDR1 and CDR2 are MDHEN and SYDVKM. The CDR3 spells CASSHRLNTGELFF. CDR3 nucleotides: TGTGCCAGCAGTCACCGACTGAACACCGGGGAGCTGTTTTTT.

V is TRBV10-1 and J is TRBJ2-3, with 9 bases fitting TRBD2. This CDR3 spans 16 amino acids. Germline V gene data show CDR1 as WNHNN and CDR2 as SYGVQD (reference sequence). J was trimmed by 4 bases and V by 5 bases; bases with no gene match: 10. The CDR3 DNA is TGCGCCAGCAGTAGATTCGGCGGGAGGGTGGCAGATACGCAGTATTTT. Translation: CASSRFGGRVADTQYF.

This sequence joins TRBV19 and TRBJ1-2; possibly TRBD1 for D (6 bases). The V gene's germline CDR1 is LNHDA and CDR2 SQIVND (reference sequence). The CDR3 totals 15 residues. Trimming pared 4 bases from V and 2 bases from J, leaving 14 bases between. The CDR3 region has the DNA TGTGCCAGTAGTAGAGTGACAGGTTTCAACTATGGCTACACCTTC. It is translated as CASSRVTGFNYGYTF.

This chain connects TRBV6-5 to TRBJ2-1; TRBD2 is a possible D gene (6 bases). Looked up from germline, CDR1 is MNHEY and CDR2 is SVGAGI. The length of the CDR3 is 12 residues. Between the trimmed V and J ends, which lost 6 bases and 5 bases, there was a span of 8 bases. CDR3 in DNA: TGTGCCAGCAGGGAGGGTGACAATGAGCAGTTCTTC. Translated, it gives CASREGDNEQFF.

The rearrangement joins TRBV19 to TRBJ2-1; 7 bases are a match to TRBD2. The germline gives CDR1 LNHDA, CDR2 SQIVND (reference sequence). The CDR3 has 14 residues. Trimming at V came to 3 bases and at J to 4 bases, leaving 3 bases not matched to a gene. CDR3 residues: CASSIQRGYNEQFF. CDR3 in DNA: TGTGCCAGTAGTATCCAGCGGGGTTACAATGAGCAGTTCTTC.

The gene calls are TRBV28 and TRBJ2-7, with a weak D call TRBD2 (5 bases). The V and J ends lost 4 bases and 4 bases respectively, with 14 bases between them. The CDR3 covers 14 residues. CDR1 and CDR2 from the germline V gene are MDHEN and SYDVKM. CDR3 in DNA: TGTGCCAGCAGTTCCGGGAACCGAGGGTACGAGCAGTACTTC. Amino acids: CASSSGNRGYEQYF. The whole variable domain, remainder taken from reference TRBV28 and TRBJ2-7, is DVKVTQSSRYLVKRTGEKVFLECVQDMDHENMFWYRQDPGLGLRLIYFSYDVKMKEKGDIPEGYSVSREKKERFSLILESASTNQTSMYLCASSSGNRGYEQYFGPGTRLTVT.

The chain couples TRBV2 to TRBJ2-2; D is perhaps TRBD2 (5 bases). This CDR3 is built from 18 residues. The V gene's germline CDR1 is SNHLY and CDR2 FYNNEI. Trimming removed 7 bases from V and 5 bases from J, with 26 bases in between. This CDR3 reads CASNFPSTGRVETGELFF. The DNA of the CDR3 is TGTGCCAGCAACTTCCCTAGCACGGGCCGAGTGGAAACCGGGGAGCTGTTTTTT. Looking up the rest from reference TRBV2 and TRBJ2-2 gives the full variable domain: EPEVTQTPSHQVTQMGQEVILRCVPISNHLYFYWYRQILGQKVEFLVSFYNNEISEKSEIFDDQFSVERPDGSNFTLKIRSTKLEDSAMYFCASNFPSTGRVETGELFFGEGSRLTVL.

The chain carries TRBV4-1 and TRBJ1-4; possibly TRBD1 for D (5 bases). The CDR3 covers 15 residues. The V gene lost 1 base and the J gene lost 7 bases, with 13 bases spanning the gap. The germline V gene has CDR1 MGHRA and CDR2 YSYEKL. CDR3 protein: CASSQAPGLSEKLFF. As DNA, the CDR3 is TGCGCCAGCAGCCAAGCCCCAGGGTTGTCTGAAAAACTGTTTTTT.

The V call is TRBV10-2, the J call TRBJ1-1; D unresolved. Trimming stripped 3 bases from V and 7 bases from J, with 18 bases between. The CDR3 loop spans 15 amino acids. Germline values: CDR1 WSHSY, CDR2 SAAADI. The CDR3 DNA is TGCGCCAGCAGTGAAAGGGTACAGCAAGTATTTGAAGCTTTCTTT. It yields the protein CASSERVQQVFEAFF.

The chain joins TRBV7-9 to TRBJ2-5; 7 bases fit TRBD2. Trimming at V came to 4 bases and at J to 4 bases, leaving 12 bases not matched to a gene. Germline assignment: CDR1 SEHNR and CDR2 FQNEAQ (reference sequence). CDR3 size: 16 residues. The CDR3 spells CASSSRRGVLRETQYF. The DNA of the CDR3 is TGTGCCAGCAGCTCCCGTCGGGGGGTTCTTCGAGAGACCCAGTACTTC.

The chain joins TRBV7-9 to TRBJ1-1, with 8 bases fitting TRBD1. V was clipped by 5 bases and J by 8 bases; unmatched bases: 7. The CDR3 consists of 13 residues. Germline V gene sequence: CDR1 SEHNR, CDR2 FQNEAQ (reference sequence). DNA of the CDR3: TGTGCCAGCAGCCCAGGGACAGGAGAAGAAGCTTTCTTT. It encodes CASSPGTGEEAFF.

The DNA of the CDR3 is TGCGCCAGCAGCTTGTCTCATAGCGGGAGTAGCTACGAGCAGTACTTC. Its protein product is CASSLSHSGSSYEQYF. The V gene is TRBV5-1, the J gene TRBJ2-7, with 9 bases lining up with TRBD2. This CDR3 has 16 amino acids. V dropped 1 base and J dropped 3; count of bases not matched to a gene: 8. Germline CDR1 and CDR2: SGHRS and YFSETQ.

The rearrangement uses TRBV30 and TRBJ2-1; 9 bases map to TRBD2. The V gene end was trimmed by 0 bases and the J gene end by 1 base; junction bases not matched to a gene: 4. This CDR3 region has 16 residues. The germline V gene encodes CDR1 GTSNPN and CDR2 SVGIG (reference sequence). CDR3: CAWSVGLAGSYNEQFF. In nucleotides, the CDR3 is TGTGCCTGGAGTGTGGGGCTAGCGGGATCCTACAATGAGCAGTTCTTC. Together with reference TRBV30 and TRBJ2-1, the CDR3 gives the full variable domain: SQTIHQWPATLVQPVGSPLSLECTVEGTSNPNLYWYRQAAGRGLQLLFYSVGIGQISSEVPQNLSASRPQDRQFILSSKKLLLSDSGFYLCAWSVGLAGSYNEQFFGPGTRLTVL.

This clone was seen once. The rearrangement links TRBV30 to TRBJ1-1, with a possible D match to TRBD1 (5 bases). CDR1 and CDR2 (germline): GTSNPN, SVGIG (reference sequence). CDR3 length: 17 residues. Trimming took off 0 bases at V and 4 bases at J, with 21 bases between the two ends. The CDR3 is CAWSVILSHRMVTEAFF. In nucleotides, the CDR3 is TGTGCCTGGAGTGTTATCCTATCCCACAGGATGGTCACTGAAGCTTTCTTT.

DNA of the CDR3: TGTGCCAGTAGTACGACATACACCGTAGCGGGAGAGGAGACCCAGTACTTC. Protein sequence: CASSTTYTVAGEETQYF. This chain links TRBV19 with TRBJ2-5, with 9 bases lining up with TRBD2. Germline lookup yields CDR1 LNHDA and CDR2 SQIVND (reference sequence). The trim removed 4 bases at V and 5 bases at J, leaving 14 bases unmatched. The CDR3 loop spans 17 amino acids. Combining the CDR3 with reference TRBV19 and TRBJ2-5 gives the whole variable domain DGGITQSPKYLFRKEGQNVTLSCEQNLNHDAMYWYRQDPGQGLRLIYYSQIVNDFQKGDIAEGYSVSREKKESFPLTVTSAQKNPTAFYLCASSTTYTVAGEETQYFGPGTRLLVL.

The chain employs TRBV10-3 and TRBJ2-1; 10 nucleotides align to TRBD2. This CDR3 is 14 amino acids long. Per the germline V gene, CDR1 is ENHRY and CDR2 is SYGVKD. Trimming took 8 bases from V and 9 from J; bases not matched to a gene: 10. As DNA, the CDR3 is TGTGCCATCGGTACTAGCGGGACTTCTAGTGAGCAGTTCTTC. Residues: CAIGTSGTSSEQFF.